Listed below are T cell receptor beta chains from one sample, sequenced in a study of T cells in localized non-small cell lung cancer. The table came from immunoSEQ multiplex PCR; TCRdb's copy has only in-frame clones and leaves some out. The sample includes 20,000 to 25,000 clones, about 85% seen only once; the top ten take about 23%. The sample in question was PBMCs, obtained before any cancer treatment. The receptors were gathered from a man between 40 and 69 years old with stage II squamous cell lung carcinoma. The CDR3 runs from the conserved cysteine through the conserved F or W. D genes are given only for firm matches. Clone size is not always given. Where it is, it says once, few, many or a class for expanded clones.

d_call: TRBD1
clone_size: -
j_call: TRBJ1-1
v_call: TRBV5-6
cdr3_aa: CASSSGTGEAFF
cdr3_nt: TGTGCCAGCAGCTCCGGGACAGGGGAAGCTTTCTTT

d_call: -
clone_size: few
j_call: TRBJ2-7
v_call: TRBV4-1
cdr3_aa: CASSQDQGIYEQYF
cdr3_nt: TGCGCCAGCAGCCAAGATCAAGGAATTTACGAGCAGTACTTC

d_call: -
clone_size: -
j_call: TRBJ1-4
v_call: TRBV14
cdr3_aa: CASSQGLNEKLFF
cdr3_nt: TGTGCCAGCAGCCAGGGACTTAATGAAAAACTGTTTTTT

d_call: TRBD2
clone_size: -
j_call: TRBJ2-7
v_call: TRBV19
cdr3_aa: CASSVPTSGGRSYEQYF
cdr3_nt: TGTGCCAGTAGTGTCCCGACTAGCGGGGGGCGCTCCTACGAGCAGTACTTC

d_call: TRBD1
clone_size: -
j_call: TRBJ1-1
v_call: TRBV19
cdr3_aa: CASTQGTNTEAFF
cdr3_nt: TGTGCCAGTACACAGGGGACGAACACTGAAGCTTTCTTT

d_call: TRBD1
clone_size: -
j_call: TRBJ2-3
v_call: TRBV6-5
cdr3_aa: CASSRDRGRDTQYF
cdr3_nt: TGTGCCAGCAGCCGGGACAGGGGTAGGGATACGCAGTATTTT

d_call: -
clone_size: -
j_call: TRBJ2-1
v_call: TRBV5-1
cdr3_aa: CASTSAWANEQFF
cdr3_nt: TGCGCCAGCACGTCGGCCTGGGCCAATGAGCAGTTCTTC

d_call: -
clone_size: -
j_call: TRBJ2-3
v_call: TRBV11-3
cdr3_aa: CASSFQLADTQYF
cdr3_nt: TGTGCCAGCAGCTTCCAGTTGGCCGATACGCAGTATTTT

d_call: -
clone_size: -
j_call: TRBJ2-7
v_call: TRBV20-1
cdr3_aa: CSARIGYEQYF
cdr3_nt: TGCAGTGCTAGAATCGGCTACGAGCAGTACTTC

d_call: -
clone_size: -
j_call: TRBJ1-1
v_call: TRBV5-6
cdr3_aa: CASSLLTGLTNTEAFF
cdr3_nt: TGTGCCAGCAGCTTGCTGACAGGTCTTACGAACACTGAAGCTTTCTTT

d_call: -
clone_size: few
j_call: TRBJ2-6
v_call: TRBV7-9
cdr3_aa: CASSQEAGANVLTF
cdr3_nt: TGTGCCAGCAGCCAGGAGGCCGGGGCCAACGTCCTGACTTTC

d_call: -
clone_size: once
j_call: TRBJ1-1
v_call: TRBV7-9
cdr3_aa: CASRRGDPNTEAFF
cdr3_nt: TGTGCCAGCAGAAGAGGGGACCCGAACACTGAAGCTTTCTTT

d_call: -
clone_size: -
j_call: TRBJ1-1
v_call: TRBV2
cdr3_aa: CARDGTSNTEAFF
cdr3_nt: TGTGCCAGGGACGGGACATCCAACACTGAAGCTTTCTTT

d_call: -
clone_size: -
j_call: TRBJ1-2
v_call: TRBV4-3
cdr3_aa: CASSQDRVNYGYTF
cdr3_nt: TGCGCCAGCAGCCAAGATCGAGTTAACTATGGCTACACCTTC

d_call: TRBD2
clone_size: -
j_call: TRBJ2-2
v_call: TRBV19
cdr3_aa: CASSIGSGRLGTGELFF
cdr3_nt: TGTGCCAGTAGTATAGGGAGCGGGAGGTTAGGCACCGGGGAGCTGTTTTTT

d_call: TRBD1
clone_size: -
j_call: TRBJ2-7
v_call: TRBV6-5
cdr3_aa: CASSFRRGGTYEQYF
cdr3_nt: TGTGCCAGCAGCTTTAGACGAGGGGGCACCTACGAGCAGTACTTC

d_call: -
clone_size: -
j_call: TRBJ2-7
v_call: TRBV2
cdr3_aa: CASSAGSGSYEQYF
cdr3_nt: TGTGCCAGCAGTGCTGGGAGCGGCTCCTACGAGCAGTACTTC

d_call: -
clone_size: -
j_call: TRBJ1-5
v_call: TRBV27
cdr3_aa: CASNNRAGRPQHF
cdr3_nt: TGTGCCAGCAACAACCGCGCGGGGAGGCCCCAGCATTTT

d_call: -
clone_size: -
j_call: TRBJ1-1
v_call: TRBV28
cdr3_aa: CASSVQTANTEAFF
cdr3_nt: TGTGCCAGCAGTGTGCAGACAGCTAACACTGAAGCTTTCTTT

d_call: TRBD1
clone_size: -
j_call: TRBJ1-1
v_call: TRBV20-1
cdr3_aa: CSAQEDRVAFF
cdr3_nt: TGCAGTGCCCAGGAGGACAGGGTCGCTTTCTTT

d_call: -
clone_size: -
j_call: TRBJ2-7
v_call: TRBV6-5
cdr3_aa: CASSPLGGTYEQYF
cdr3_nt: TGTGCCAGCAGTCCTCTGGGAGGTACCTACGAGCAGTACTTC

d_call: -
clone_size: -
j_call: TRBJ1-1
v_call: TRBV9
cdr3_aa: CASSVEPSTEAFF
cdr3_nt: TGTGCCAGCAGCGTAGAGCCATCCACTGAAGCTTTCTTT

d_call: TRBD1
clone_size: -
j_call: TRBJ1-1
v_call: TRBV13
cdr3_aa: CASSPTGGSGGAFF
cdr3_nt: TGTGCCAGCAGCCCGACAGGGGGTAGTGGGGGAGCTTTCTTT

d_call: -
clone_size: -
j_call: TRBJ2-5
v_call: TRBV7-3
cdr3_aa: CASSLNPAGETQYF
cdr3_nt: TGTGCCAGCAGCTTAAACCCCGCGGGGGAGACCCAGTACTTC

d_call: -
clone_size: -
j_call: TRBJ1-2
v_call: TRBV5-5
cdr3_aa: CASSLALQNYGYTF
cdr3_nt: TGTGCCAGCAGCTTGGCTTTACAGAACTATGGCTACACCTTC

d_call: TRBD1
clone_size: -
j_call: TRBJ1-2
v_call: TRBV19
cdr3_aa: CASRSDRVGYGYTF
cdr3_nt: TGTGCCAGTAGGTCAGACAGGGTTGGCTATGGCTACACCTTC

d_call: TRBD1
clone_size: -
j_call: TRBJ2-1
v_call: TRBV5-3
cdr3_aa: CASSSTGYYNEQFF
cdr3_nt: TGTGCCAGCAGCTCGACAGGGTACTACAATGAGCAGTTCTTC

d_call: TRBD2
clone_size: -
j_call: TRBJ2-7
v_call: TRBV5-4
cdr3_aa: CASSSGGVSEQYF
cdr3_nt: TGTGCCAGCAGCAGTGGGGGGGTATCCGAGCAGTACTTC

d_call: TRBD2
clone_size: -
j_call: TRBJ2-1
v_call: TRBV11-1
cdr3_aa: CASSLEASGRAYNEQFF
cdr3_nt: TGTGCCAGCAGCTTAGAAGCTAGCGGGAGGGCCTACAATGAGCAGTTCTTC

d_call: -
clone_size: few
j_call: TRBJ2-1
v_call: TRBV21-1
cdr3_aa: CASSRGGPRPSEQFF
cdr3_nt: TGTGCCAGCAGCCGCGGGGGGCCGCGCCCTAGTGAGCAGTTCTTC

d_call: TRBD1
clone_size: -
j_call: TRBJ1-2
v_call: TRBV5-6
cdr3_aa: CASSSGQGTYGYTF
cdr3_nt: TGTGCCAGCAGCTCGGGACAGGGAACCTATGGCTACACCTTC